The 27 T cell receptor beta chains in this list originate from one sample, sequenced in a study of T-cell memory formation after mild COVID-19. TCRdb re-called the 5' RACE reads with MiXCR, one entry per CDR3 protein. The sample carries 300,000 to 350,000 distinct CDR3 sequences, approximately 14% recorded once. Source material: PBMCs or a T cell subset sorted from them (not recorded which). All receptors derive from a man aged 18 to 35 who had mild COVID-19 (a few samples of this study predate the infection). Cell type and time point are not known.

Many counts were recorded for this clonotype. V gene TRBV5-5 combines with J gene TRBJ2-3, with D possibly being TRBD1 or TRBD2 (6 bases each). Deletions cut 5 bases from V and 5 bases from J, with 21 bases between. The CDR3 spans 16 residues. Germline loops: CDR1 SGHKS, CDR2 YYEKEE (reference sequence). The CDR3 nucleotides read TGTGCCAGCAGGAGGGGGATTTACGGGGGCGGAGATACGCAGTATTTT. Translated, it gives CASRRGIYGGGDTQYF.

This rearrangement joins TRBV7-9 to TRBJ2-5; 10 bases align to TRBD1. Germline V gives CDR1 SEHNR, CDR2 FQNEAQ (reference sequence). The CDR3 extends over 15 amino acids. V was pared by 5 bases and J by 1 base, with 4 bases of the junction left unmatched. The CDR3 protein is CASSPGTGVQETQYF. CDR3 bases: TGTGCCAGCAGCCCCGGGACAGGGGTCCAAGAGACCCAGTACTTC.

This clonotype was recorded many times. This chain uses TRBV7-9 with TRBJ1-3, with D unclear. Germline assignment: CDR1 SEHNR and CDR2 FQNEAQ (reference sequence). V was pared by 2 bases and J by 0 bases, with 8 bases between. The CDR3 contains 15 residues. DNA for the CDR3: TGTGCCAGCAGCTTAAACCTTCGCTCTGGAAACACCATATATTTT. Residues: CASSLNLRSGNTIYF.

This clonotype was detected only a few times. The V and J genes are TRBV11-3 and TRBJ2-1; TRBD1 aligns across 7 bases. There are 15 residues in the CDR3. V shed 3 bases and J 0 bases; nucleotides not matched to a gene: 2. CDR1 SGHNT and CDR2 YENEEA come from the germline V gene. Here the CDR3 reads CASSFRDSSYNEQFF. DNA for the CDR3: TGTGCCAGCAGCTTTAGGGACAGCTCCTACAATGAGCAGTTCTTC. Variable domain in full (rest from reference TRBV11-3 and TRBJ2-1): EAGVVQSPRYKIIEKKQPVAFWCNPISGHNTLYWYLQNLGQGPELLIRYENEEAVDDSQLPKDRFSAERLKGVDSTLKIQPAELGDSAVYLCASSFRDSSYNEQFFGPGTRLTVL.

This clonotype was seen a few times. Without the conserved terminal phenylalanine or tryptophan, this CDR3 likely stems from a read error. The DNA is omitted, as the CDR3 cannot be located on it reliably, and the CDR3 follows TCRdb's listing. The chain is built from TRBV12-3 or TRBV12-4 and TRBJ1-1; the table's D call, TRBD1, has no DNA check behind it. The CDR3 is 11 amino acids long, termini counted. The CDR3 is CASSVGQGLFS.

This sequence joins TRBV5-5 and TRBJ2-1; D is unclear. Germline V gives CDR1 SGHKS, CDR2 YYEKEE (reference sequence). CDR3 length equals 17 residues. Trimming left V 0 bases short and J 0 bases short, with 13 bases between. Here the CDR3 reads CASSLAVRSSSYNEQFF. DNA for the CDR3: TGTGCCAGCAGCTTGGCCGTTAGGAGCAGCTCCTACAATGAGCAGTTCTTC.

The chain couples TRBV30 to TRBJ1-5; a possible D gene is TRBD1 (5 bases). V was clipped by 0 bases and J by 6 bases, with 12 bases between them. The CDR3 length is 14 residues. Per the germline V gene, CDR1 is GTSNPN and CDR2 is SVGIG (reference sequence). The CDR3: CAWSVTGLSQPQHF. CDR3 DNA sequence: TGTGCCTGGAGTGTAACGGGGCTGAGTCAGCCCCAGCATTTT.

This clonotype came up a few times. V and J are TRBV20-1 and TRBJ1-2; D gene uncertain. CDR1 DFQATT and CDR2 SNEGSKA come from the germline V gene (reference sequence). The CDR3 extends over 14 amino acids. Trimming shortened V by 1 base and J by 4 bases, and 13 bases separated the two germline ends. CDR3: CSARGEGLFYGYTF. The CDR3 DNA sequence: TGCAGTGCTAGAGGCGAGGGCCTCTTCTATGGCTACACCTTC.

The chain has TRBV7-6 and TRBJ1-1; D gene ambiguous. The CDR3 loop spans 13 amino acids. V lost 2 bases, J lost 1 base, and 5 bases lay in between. CDR1 is SGHVS, CDR2 FNYEAQ, per germline. The CDR3 DNA reads TGTGCCAGCAGCTTAAACACGAACACTGAAGCTTTCTTT. Its protein product is CASSLNTNTEAFF.

The chain joins TRBV11-1 to TRBJ2-2; the D gene is possibly TRBD2 (5 bases). Germline assignment: CDR1 SGHAT and CDR2 FQDESV (reference sequence). V dropped 1 base and J dropped 3 bases, with 18 bases sitting between them. CDR3 size: 18 residues. DNA of the CDR3: TGTGCCAGCAGCTTAGGTGTCATTCCCCTCGGGGACACCGGGGAGCTGTTTTTT. The encoded protein is CASSLGVIPLGDTGELFF.

The sample holds a few counts of this clonotype. V and J are TRBV12-3 or TRBV12-4 and TRBJ1-6; 7 nucleotides align to TRBD1. This CDR3 comprises 15 residues. V was pared by 6 bases and J by 7 bases, with 9 bases of the junction left unmatched. The CDR3 loop reads CASRDAGQPNSPLHF. The CDR3 nucleotides read TGTGCCAGCAGGGACGCGGGACAGCCAAATTCACCCCTCCACTTT.

This chain links TRBV14 with TRBJ1-4, with a weak D call TRBD1 (6 bases). V lost 9 bases to trimming and J lost 3 bases, with 14 bases between them. Per germline, CDR1 SGHDN and CDR2 FVKESK. This CDR3 is built from 14 residues. Written as DNA, the CDR3 is TGTGCCAGTCGACCGGGACATTCTAATGAAAAACTGTTTTTT. It codes for CASRPGHSNEKLFF.

This clonotype was seen only a few times. The chain employs TRBV7-2 and TRBJ2-1, with D maybe TRBD1 (6 bases). The ends were cut back, 5 bases at V and 9 bases at J, with 14 bases in the middle. The germline V gene encodes CDR1 SGHTA and CDR2 FQGNSA. The length of the CDR3 is 13 residues. CDR3 amino acids: CASSRNRAGEQFF. The DNA of the CDR3 is TGTGCCAGCAGCAGAAACAGGGCCGGTGAGCAGTTCTTC. Full variable domain (missing parts from reference TRBV7-2 and TRBJ2-1): GAGVSQSPSNKVTEKGKDVELRCDPISGHTALYWYRQSLGQGLEFLIYFQGNSAPDKSGLPSDRFSAERTGGSVSTLTIQRTQQEDSAVYLCASSRNRAGEQFFGPGTRLTVL.

This clonotype was counted many times. CDR3 protein: CSASDRGRVGNQPQHF. CDR3 DNA: TGCAGTGCCTCGGACAGGGGGAGGGTAGGCAATCAGCCCCAGCATTTT. The V and J genes are TRBV20-1 and TRBJ1-5; 10 bases match TRBD1. The CDR3 covers 16 residues. J lost 2 bases, V lost 6 bases, and 10 bases had no gene match. CDR1 DFQATT and CDR2 SNEGSKA come from the germline V gene (reference sequence).

This clonotype appeared a few times. The CDR3 protein is CASRGSGAHQPQHF. CDR3 DNA sequence: TGTGCCAGCAGAGGTTCAGGGGCCCATCAGCCCCAGCATTTT. The chain couples TRBV6-5 to TRBJ1-5; perhaps TRBD1 as D (6 bases). The CDR3 is 14 amino acids. Trimming pared 6 bases from V and 5 bases from J, leaving 14 bases between. The germline gives CDR1 MNHEY, CDR2 SVGAGI.

V and J are TRBV28 and TRBJ2-7; 9 bases line up with TRBD2. V dropped 6 bases and J dropped 3; count of bases not matched to a gene: 6. Germline V lookup: CDR1 MDHEN, CDR2 SYDVKM. The CDR3 extends over 14 amino acids. The chain's CDR3 is CASSRGTSYYEQYV. The CDR3 DNA sequence: TGTGCCAGCAGCCGGGGGACTAGCTACTACGAGCAGTACGTC.

The chain couples TRBV7-9 to TRBJ1-2; 7 positions match TRBD1. The germline V gene encodes CDR1 SEHNR and CDR2 FQNEAQ (reference sequence). This CDR3 contains 15 residues. J lost 2 bases, V lost 2 bases, and 5 bases had no gene match. CDR3 nucleotide sequence: TGTGCCAGCAGCTTACCCGGGACAGCGAACTATGGCTACACCTTC. Protein: CASSLPGTANYGYTF.

There are many counts of this clonotype. V is TRBV29-1 and J is TRBJ2-1; D not certain. CDR3 size: 15 residues. The V end was cut by 4 bases, the J end by 4 bases, with 17 bases between. Germline V gives CDR1 SQVTM, CDR2 ANQGSEA. This CDR3 reads CSVAGEDHVYNEQFF. As DNA, the CDR3 is TGCAGCGTTGCGGGTGAGGACCACGTATACAATGAGCAGTTCTTC.

The CDR3 DNA reads as TGTGCCAGCAGCCTCAGGGGTTGGTCCTACGAGCAGTACTTC. It is translated as CASSLRGWSYEQYF. This chain uses TRBV7-9 with TRBJ2-7, with D possibly TRBD1 on 6 matching bases. Germline values: CDR1 SEHNR, CDR2 FQNEAQ (reference sequence). The CDR3 spans 14 residues. V was shortened by 5 bases and J by 1 base, with 12 bases between the two germline ends.

The rearrangement uses TRBV20-1 and TRBJ2-7, with a possible D match to TRBD1 (6 bases). V was clipped by 0 bases and J by 0 bases, with 9 bases between them. Germline values: CDR1 DFQATT, CDR2 SNEGSKA (reference sequence). The CDR3 is 14 residues long. The CDR3 spells CSARDQGSSYEQYF. The CDR3 bases are TGCAGTGCTAGAGATCAGGGGAGCTCCTACGAGCAGTACTTC.

This clonotype was observed at least ten times. The rearrangement links TRBV5-1 to TRBJ2-1; 10 nucleotides line up with TRBD2. CDR3 length: 15 amino acids. V lost 4 bases to trimming and J lost 13 bases; unmatched junction nucleotides: 14. Germline CDR1 SGHRS, CDR2 YFSETQ. The CDR3 bases are TGCGCCAGCAGCCCCCAGCCAGCGGGGGGGCCCAAACAGTTCTTC. Its translation: CASSPQPAGGPKQFF.

V usage is TRBV12-3 or TRBV12-4 and J usage is TRBJ2-5; 11 nucleotides line up with TRBD2. Trimming cost V 6 bases and J 5 bases; bases outside gene matches: 8. The CDR3 is 15 amino acids. CDR3 amino acids: CASRIGTSGWETQYF. CDR3 nucleotides: TGTGCCAGCAGGATAGGGACTAGCGGATGGGAGACCCAGTACTTC.

The chain joins TRBV12-3 or TRBV12-4 to TRBJ2-2; D is possibly TRBD1 or TRBD2 (6 bases each). The CDR3 totals 17 residues. Deletions cut 8 bases from V and 5 bases from J, with 24 bases between. The CDR3 nucleotides read TGTGCCAGCCTACACCTCGCGGGAAAGGGGGTGACCGGGGAGCTGTTTTTT. As protein: CASLHLAGKGVTGELFF.

Many counts were recorded for this clonotype. The gene calls are TRBV14 and TRBJ2-1, with 9 bases aligning to TRBD2. The junction had 8 bases not matched to a gene; V was cut back by 4 bases and J by 4 bases. Germline V gene lookup returns CDR1 SGHDN and CDR2 FVKESK. The CDR3 is 16 amino acids. The CDR3 region has the DNA TGTGCCAGCAGCCTCTTCAGCGGGGGGCATTACAATGAGCAGTTCTTC. It encodes CASSLFSGGHYNEQFF.

The chain has TRBV3-1 and TRBJ2-4; TRBD1 might be the D (6 bases). The CDR3 length is 14 residues. Germline CDR1 LGHDT, CDR2 YNNKEL (reference sequence). V lost 4 bases and J lost 8, with 15 bases in between. The CDR3 region is CASSLKTGMDIQYF. CDR3 sequence (DNA): TGTGCCAGCAGCCTCAAAACAGGGATGGACATTCAGTACTTC. Looking up the rest from reference TRBV3-1 and TRBJ2-4 gives the full variable domain: DTAVSQTPKYLVTQMGNDKSIKCEQNLGHDTMYWYKQDSKKFLKIMFSYNNKELIINETVPNRFSPKSPDKAHLNLHINSLELGDSAVYFCASSLKTGMDIQYFGAGTRLSVL.

This clonotype was detected only a few times. V is TRBV7-9 and J is TRBJ2-1; D gene ambiguous. Deletions cut 2 bases from V and 3 bases from J, with 5 bases between. The length of the CDR3 is 13 residues. Germline CDR1 is SEHNR and CDR2 is FQNEAQ (reference sequence). CDR3 residues: CASSLSLYNEQFF. The CDR3 DNA is TGTGCCAGCAGCTTATCGCTCTACAATGAGCAGTTCTTC.

As DNA, the CDR3 is TGCGCCAGCAGCCAAGGGAGAGGGCCAGGAAGTCATGGCTACACCTTC. Translated, it gives CASSQGRGPGSHGYTF. This chain connects TRBV4-3 to TRBJ1-2; D unclear. V shed 1 base and J shed 6 bases, with 18 bases lying between them. Germline V gene sequence: CDR1 LGHNA, CDR2 YSLEER. The CDR3 totals 16 residues.